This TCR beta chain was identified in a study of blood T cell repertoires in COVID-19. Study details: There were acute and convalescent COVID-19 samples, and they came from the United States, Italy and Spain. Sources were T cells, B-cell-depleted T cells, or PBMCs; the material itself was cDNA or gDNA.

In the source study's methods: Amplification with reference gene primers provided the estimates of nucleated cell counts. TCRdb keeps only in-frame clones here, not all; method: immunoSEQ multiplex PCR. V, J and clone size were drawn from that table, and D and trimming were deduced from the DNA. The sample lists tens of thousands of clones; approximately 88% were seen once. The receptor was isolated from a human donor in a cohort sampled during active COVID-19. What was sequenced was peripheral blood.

CDR3 in amino acids: CASGGGAHSGANVLTF. In DNA, the CDR3 is TGTGCCAGCGGCGGGGGGGCCCACTCTGGGGCCAACGTCCTGACTTTC. J is TRBJ2-6 and V is TRBV6-6, with 9 bases that match TRBD2. The CDR3 length is 16 residues. Germline V gene lookup returns CDR1 MNHNY and CDR2 SVGAGI (reference sequence). J was trimmed by 0 bases and V by 8 bases; bases with no gene match: 5.